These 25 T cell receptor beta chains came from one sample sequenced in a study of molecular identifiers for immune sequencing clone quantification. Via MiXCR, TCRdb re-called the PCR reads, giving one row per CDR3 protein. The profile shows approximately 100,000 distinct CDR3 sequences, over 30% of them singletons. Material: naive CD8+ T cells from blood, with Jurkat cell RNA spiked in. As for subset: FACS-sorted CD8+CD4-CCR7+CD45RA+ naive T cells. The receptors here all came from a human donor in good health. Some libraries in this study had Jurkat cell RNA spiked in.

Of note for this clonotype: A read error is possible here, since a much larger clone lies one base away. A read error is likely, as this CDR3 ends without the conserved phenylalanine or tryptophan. The DNA for the CDR3 is TGTGCCAGCAGTCCCGGCCAAAGAGGCTACACCTCC. Translated, it gives CASSPGQRGYTS. The chain carries TRBV6-5 and TRBJ1-2; the D is unclear. Germline values: CDR1 MNHEY, CDR2 SVGAGI. This CDR3 has 12 residues. The V and J ends lost 5 bases and 8 bases respectively, with 12 bases between them.

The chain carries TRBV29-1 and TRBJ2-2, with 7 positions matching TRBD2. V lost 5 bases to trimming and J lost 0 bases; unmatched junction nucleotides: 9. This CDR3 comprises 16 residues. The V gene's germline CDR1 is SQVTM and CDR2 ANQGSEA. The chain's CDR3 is CSVWGGGISNTGELFF. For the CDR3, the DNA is TGCAGCGTTTGGGGGGGAGGGATCTCGAACACCGGGGAGCTGTTTTTT.

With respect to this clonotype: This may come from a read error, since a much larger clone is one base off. The CDR3 coding sequence is TGTGCCAGCAGCATAGAAAGGGACAGGGGGCGTTCAGGGGCCAACGTCCTGACTTTC. This sequence encodes CASSIERDRGRSGANVLTF. The chain joins TRBV13 to TRBJ2-6, with 12 bases that match TRBD1. The germline CDR1 and CDR2 sequences are PRHDT and FYEKMQ (reference sequence). V was clipped by 5 bases and J by 4 bases; unmatched bases: 12. The CDR3 extends over 19 amino acids.

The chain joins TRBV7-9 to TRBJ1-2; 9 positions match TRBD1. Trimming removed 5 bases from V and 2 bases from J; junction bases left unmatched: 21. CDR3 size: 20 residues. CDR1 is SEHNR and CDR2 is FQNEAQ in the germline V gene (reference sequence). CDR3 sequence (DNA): TGTGCCAGCAGCCCAGGCGCCTTTTTAGGGACAGGGAGGATGAACTATGGCTACACCTTC. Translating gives CASSPGAFLGTGRMNYGYTF. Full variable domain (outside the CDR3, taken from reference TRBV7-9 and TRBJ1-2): DTGVSQNPRHKITKRGQNVTFRCDPISEHNRLYWYRQTLGQGPEFLTYFQNEAQLEKSRLLSDRFSAERPKGSFSTLEIQRTEQGDSAMYLCASSPGAFLGTGRMNYGYTFGSGTRLTVV.

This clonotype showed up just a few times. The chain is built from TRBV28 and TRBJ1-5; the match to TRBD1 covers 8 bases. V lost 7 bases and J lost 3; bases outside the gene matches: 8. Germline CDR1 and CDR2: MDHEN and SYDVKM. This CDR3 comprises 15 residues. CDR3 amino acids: CASISTGAYNQPQHF. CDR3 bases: TGTGCCAGCATATCGACAGGGGCTTACAATCAGCCCCAGCATTTT.

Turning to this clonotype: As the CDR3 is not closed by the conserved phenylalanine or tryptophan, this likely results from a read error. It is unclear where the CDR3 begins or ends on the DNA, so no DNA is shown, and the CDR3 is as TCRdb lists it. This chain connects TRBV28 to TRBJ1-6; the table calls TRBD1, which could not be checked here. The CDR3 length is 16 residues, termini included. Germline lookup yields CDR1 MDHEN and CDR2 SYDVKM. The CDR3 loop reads CASSETGAVYNSPLLY.

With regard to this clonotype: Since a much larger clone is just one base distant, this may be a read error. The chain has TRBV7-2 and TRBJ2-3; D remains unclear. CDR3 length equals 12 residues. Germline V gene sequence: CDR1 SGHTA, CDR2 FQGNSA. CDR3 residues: CASSLSIDPQYF. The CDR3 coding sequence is TGTGCCAGCAGCTTATCTATAGATCCGCAGTATTTT.

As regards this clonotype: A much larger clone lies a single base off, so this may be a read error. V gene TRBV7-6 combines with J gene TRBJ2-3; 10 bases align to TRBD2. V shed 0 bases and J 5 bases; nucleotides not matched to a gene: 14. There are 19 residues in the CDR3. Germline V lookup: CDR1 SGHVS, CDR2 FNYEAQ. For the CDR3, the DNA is TGTGCCAGCAGCTTAGCCGAGCGGGAGGGCCTTTTTGATTTAGATACGCAGTATTTT. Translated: CASSLAEREGLFDLDTQYF.

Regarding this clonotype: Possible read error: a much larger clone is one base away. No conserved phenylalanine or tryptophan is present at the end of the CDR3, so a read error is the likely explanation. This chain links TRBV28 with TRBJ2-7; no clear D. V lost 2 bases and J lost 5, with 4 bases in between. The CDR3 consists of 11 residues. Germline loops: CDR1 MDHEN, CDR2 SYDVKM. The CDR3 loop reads CASSLGHEQYY. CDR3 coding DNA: TGTGCCAGCAGTTTAGGTCACGAGCAGTACTAC.

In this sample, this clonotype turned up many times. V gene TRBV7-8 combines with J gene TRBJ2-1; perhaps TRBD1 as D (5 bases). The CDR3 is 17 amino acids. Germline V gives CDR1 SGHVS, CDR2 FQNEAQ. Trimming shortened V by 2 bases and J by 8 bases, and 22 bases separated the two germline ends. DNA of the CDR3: TGTGCCAGCAGCTTACGAGGCTGGCTAGGATTCAGGGATGAGCAGTTCTTC. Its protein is CASSLRGWLGFRDEQFF.

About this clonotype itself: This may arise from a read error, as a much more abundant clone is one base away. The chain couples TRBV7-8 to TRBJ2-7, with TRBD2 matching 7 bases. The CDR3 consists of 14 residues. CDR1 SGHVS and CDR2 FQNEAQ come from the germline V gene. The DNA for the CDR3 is TGTGCCAGCAGCTTAGTGGGCGGGAGCTACGAGCGGTACTTC. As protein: CASSLVGGSYERYF.

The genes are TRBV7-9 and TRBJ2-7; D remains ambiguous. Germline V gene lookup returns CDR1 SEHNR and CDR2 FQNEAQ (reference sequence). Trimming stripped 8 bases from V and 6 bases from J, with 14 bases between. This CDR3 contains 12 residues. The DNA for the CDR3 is TGTGCCAGCGGCCCGGATGGGTTCGAGCAGTACTTC. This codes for CASGPDGFEQYF.

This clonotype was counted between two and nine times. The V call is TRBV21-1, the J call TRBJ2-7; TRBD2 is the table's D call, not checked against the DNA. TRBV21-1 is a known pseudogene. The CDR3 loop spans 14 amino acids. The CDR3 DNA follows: TGTGCCAGCAGCACGGGGACTTTCGGCTACGAGCAGTACTTC. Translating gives CASSTGTFGYEQYF.

The DNA for the CDR3 is TGTGCCAGCAGTTACCCGGGACGGGGCTACGAGCAGTACTTC. This sequence encodes CASSYPGRGYEQYF. J is TRBJ2-7 and V is TRBV6-5; D could derive from TRBD1 or TRBD2 (5 bases each). There are 14 residues in the CDR3. Trimming pared 2 bases from V and 3 bases from J, leaving 11 bases between. The germline V gene has CDR1 MNHEY and CDR2 SVGAGI.

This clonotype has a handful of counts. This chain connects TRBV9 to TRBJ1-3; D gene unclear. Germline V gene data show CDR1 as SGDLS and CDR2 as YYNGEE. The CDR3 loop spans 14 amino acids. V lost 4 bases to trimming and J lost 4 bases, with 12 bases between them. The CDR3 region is CASSPQVGGNTIYF. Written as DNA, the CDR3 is TGTGCCAGCAGCCCGCAGGTGGGCGGAAACACCATATATTTT.

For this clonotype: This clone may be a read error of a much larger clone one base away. The CDR3 sequence is CASSERGAGETQYF. DNA for the CDR3: TGTGCCAGCAGCGAACGGGGGGCTGGGGAGACCCAGTACTTC. The chain is built from TRBV5-6 and TRBJ2-5, with D tentatively TRBD2 (7 bases). Trimming shortened V by 4 bases and J by 5 bases, and 15 bases separated the two germline ends. The germline V gene has CDR1 SGHDT and CDR2 YYEEEE. The CDR3 length is 14 residues. Full variable domain (missing parts from reference TRBV5-6 and TRBJ2-5): DAGVTQSPTHLIKTRGQQVTLRCSPKSGHDTVSWYQQALGQGPQFIFQYYEEEERQRGNFPDRFSGHQFPNYSSELNVNALLLGDSALYLCASSERGAGETQYFGPGTRLLVL.

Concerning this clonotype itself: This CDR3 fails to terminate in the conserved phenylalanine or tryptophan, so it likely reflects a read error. The CDR3 is CASSHETENTEAFI. CDR3 nucleotide sequence: TGCGCCAGCAGCCATGAGACAGAGAACACTGAAGCTTTCATT. The chain joins TRBV4-3 to TRBJ1-1; D may be TRBD1 (5 bases). V lost 3 bases and J lost 1, with 9 bases in between. The CDR3 sequence is 14 residues long. Germline values: CDR1 LGHNA, CDR2 YSLEER.

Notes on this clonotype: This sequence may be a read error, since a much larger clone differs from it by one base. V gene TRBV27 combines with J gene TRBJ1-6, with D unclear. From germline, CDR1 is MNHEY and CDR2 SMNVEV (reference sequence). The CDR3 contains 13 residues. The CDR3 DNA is TGTGCCAGCATGGAAAGAATCAATTCACCCCTCCGCTTT. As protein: CASMERINSPLRF.

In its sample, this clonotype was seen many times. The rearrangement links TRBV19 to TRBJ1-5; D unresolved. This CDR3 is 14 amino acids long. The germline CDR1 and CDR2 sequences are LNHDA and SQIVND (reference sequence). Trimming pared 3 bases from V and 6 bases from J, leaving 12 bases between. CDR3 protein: CASSIGPGGQPQHF. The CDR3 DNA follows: TGTGCCAGTAGTATCGGACCCGGCGGTCAGCCCCAGCATTTT.

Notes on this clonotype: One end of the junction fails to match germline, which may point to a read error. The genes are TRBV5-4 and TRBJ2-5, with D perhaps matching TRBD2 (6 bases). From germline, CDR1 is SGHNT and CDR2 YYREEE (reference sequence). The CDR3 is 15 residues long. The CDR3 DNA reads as TGTGCCTGCAGATTGGAGGGCAGCCCGAAAGAGACCCAGTACTTC. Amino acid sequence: CACRLEGSPKETQYF.

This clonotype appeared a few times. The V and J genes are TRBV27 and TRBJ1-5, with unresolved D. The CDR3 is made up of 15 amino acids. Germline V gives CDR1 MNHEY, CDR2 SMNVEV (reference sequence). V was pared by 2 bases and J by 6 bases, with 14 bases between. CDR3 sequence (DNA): TGTGCCAGCAGTTTAGGAGGTCCCCTGGGTCAGCCCCAGCATTTT. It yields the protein CASSLGGPLGQPQHF.

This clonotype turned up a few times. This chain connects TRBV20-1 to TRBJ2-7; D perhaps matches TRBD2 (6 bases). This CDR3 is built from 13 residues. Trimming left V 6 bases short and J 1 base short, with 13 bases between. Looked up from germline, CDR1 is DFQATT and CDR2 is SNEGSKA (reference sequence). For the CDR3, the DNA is TGCAGTGCGGTGGGAGGAAGGTCCTACGAGCAGTACTTC. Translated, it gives CSAVGGRSYEQYF.

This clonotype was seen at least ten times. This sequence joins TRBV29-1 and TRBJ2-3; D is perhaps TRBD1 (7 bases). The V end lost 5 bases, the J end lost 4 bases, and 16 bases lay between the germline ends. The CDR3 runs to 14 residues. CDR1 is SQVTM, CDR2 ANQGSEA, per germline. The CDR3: CSVYRQGGSDTQYF. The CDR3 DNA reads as TGCAGCGTTTACCGCCAGGGGGGTTCAGATACGCAGTATTTT.

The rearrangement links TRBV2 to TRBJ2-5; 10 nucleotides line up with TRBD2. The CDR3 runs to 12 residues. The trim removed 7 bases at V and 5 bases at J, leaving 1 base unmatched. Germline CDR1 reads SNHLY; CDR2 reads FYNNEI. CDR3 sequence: CASTGLAETQYF. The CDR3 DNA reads TGTGCCAGCACGGGACTAGCGGAGACCCAGTACTTC.

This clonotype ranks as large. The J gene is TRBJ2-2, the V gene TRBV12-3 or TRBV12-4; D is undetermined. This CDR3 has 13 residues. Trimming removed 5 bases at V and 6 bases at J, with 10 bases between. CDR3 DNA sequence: TGTGCCAGCAGTCCCGTGGTATCCGGGGAGCTGTTTTTT. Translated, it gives CASSPVVSGELFF.